A selection of T cell receptor beta chains follows, all from one sample in a study of blood T cell repertoires in COVID-19. Profiling relied on immunoSEQ multiplex PCR, and the TCRdb table lists in-frame clones only, not all of them. The table shows around 71,000 clones, with roughly 86% occurring only once. The sequencing sample was made of peripheral blood. The receptors derive from a woman aged 55-75 years with acute or convalescent COVID-19. Both conserved end residues are part of each CDR3. D genes are given only for firm matches. A row's size may be missing; if present it is once, few, many or a size class.

>TRBV28|17|NA|TRBJ2-3|NA
CASSFSTGLAGTDTQYF
TGTGCCAGCAGTTTCTCCACGGGACTTGCCGGCACAGATACGCAGTATTTT
>TRBV11-2|14|NA|TRBJ2-2|NA
CASSLAGYTGELFF
TGTGCCAGCAGCTTAGCCGGGTACACCGGGGAGCTGTTTTTT
>TRBV3-1/TRBV3-2|17|NA|TRBJ2-1|TRBD2
CASSQDLASGSYNEQFF
TGTGCCAGCAGCCAAGATCTGGCTAGCGGCTCCTACAATGAGCAGTTCTTC
>TRBV6-2/TRBV6-3|15|NA|TRBJ1-5|TRBD1
CASRPTGVRNQPQHF
TGTGCCAGCAGGCCTACAGGGGTGCGCAATCAGCCCCAGCATTTT
>TRBV7-9|19|NA|TRBJ2-5|TRBD1
CASSLGWTGGGKIVETQYF
TGTGCCAGCAGCTTAGGGTGGACAGGGGGCGGAAAAATAGTGGAGACCCAGTACTTC
>TRBV2|15|NA|TRBJ2-2|TRBD1
CASTATGGRTGELFF
TGTGCCAGCACCGCAACAGGGGGCAGGACCGGGGAGCTGTTTTTT
>TRBV7-9|14|once|TRBJ2-3|TRBD2
CASSLTSVSDTQYF
TGTGCCAGCAGCTTGACTAGCGTATCAGATACGCAGTATTTT
>TRBV6-6|12|once|TRBJ2-7|NA
CASSPSSTEQYF
TGTGCCAGCAGTCCATCCTCTACCGAGCAGTACTTC
>TRBV4-1|15|once|TRBJ1-4|NA
CASSQDEGGGEKLFF
TGCGCCAGCAGCCAAGATGAGGGAGGCGGTGAAAAACTGTTTTTT
>TRBV6-6|12|once|TRBJ2-7|TRBD1
CASRGTGYEQYF
TGTGCCAGCCGGGGGACAGGCTACGAGCAGTACTTC
>TRBV7-3|14|once|TRBJ2-5|NA
CASSPAALDPTQYF
TGTGCCAGCAGCCCGGCGGCGCTAGACCCGACCCAGTACTTC
>TRBV5-6|13|NA|TRBJ1-5|NA
CASSQNRNQPQHF
TGTGCCAGCAGCCAAAATCGCAATCAGCCCCAGCATTTT
>TRBV5-4|15|NA|TRBJ2-1|TRBD2
CASSAGANSYNEQFF
TGTGCCAGCAGCGCGGGAGCAAACTCCTACAATGAGCAGTTCTTC
>TRBV3-1/TRBV3-2|14|NA|TRBJ1-6|NA
CASSPWGGNSPLHF
TGTGCCAGCAGCCCGTGGGGGGGGAATTCACCCCTCCACTTT
>TRBV7-9|13|once|TRBJ1-2|TRBD1
CASSLAPDRVYTF
TGTGCCAGCAGCTTAGCGCCGGACAGGGTCTACACCTTC
>TRBV28|12|NA|TRBJ1-2|TRBD1
CATQQGARGYTF
TGTGCCACCCAGCAGGGGGCGCGGGGCTACACCTTC
>TRBV30|14|NA|TRBJ2-1|NA
CAWSVEGGLDEQFF
TGTGCCTGGAGTGTAGAGGGTGGCTTAGATGAGCAGTTCTTC
>TRBV7-2|15|NA|TRBJ1-1|NA
CASSPLGRMNTEAFF
TGTGCCAGCAGCCCCCTGGGGCGTATGAACACTGAAGCTTTCTTT
>TRBV4-2|15|NA|TRBJ1-2|TRBD1
CASSPPVGQGPGYTF
TGTGCCAGCAGCCCCCCCGTGGGACAGGGCCCTGGCTACACCTTC
>TRBV7-9|13|NA|TRBJ1-1|TRBD1
CASSPQGDTEAFF
TGTGCCAGCAGCCCACAGGGGGACACTGAAGCTTTCTTT
>TRBV19|14|NA|TRBJ2-7|NA
CASRGRTPAGKQYF
TGTGCCAGTAGAGGGAGGACCCCTGCTGGAAAGCAGTACTTC
>TRBV28|14|NA|TRBJ1-2|TRBD1
CASSFGQGAYGYTF
TGTGCCAGCAGTTTCGGACAGGGGGCCTATGGCTACACCTTC
>TRBV5-5|15|NA|TRBJ1-5|TRBD1
CASSLEGTGLEPQHF
TGTGCCAGCAGCTTGGAAGGGACAGGCTTAGAACCCCAGCATTTT
>TRBV3-1/TRBV3-2|13|few|TRBJ1-1|NA
CASSLGGDTEAFF
TGTGCCAGCAGCCTAGGGGGTGACACTGAAGCTTTCTTT
>TRBV30|14|NA|TRBJ2-3|TRBD1
CAWRKTGSTDTQYF
TGTGCCTGGAGAAAGACAGGGAGCACAGATACGCAGTATTTT
>TRBV24-1|14|few|TRBJ1-1|NA
CATSDPLVQGEAFF
TGTGCCACCAGTGACCCCCTCGTACAGGGTGAAGCTTTCTTT
>TRBV7-8|16|NA|TRBJ1-5|NA
CASSLAEGRGNQPQHF
TGTGCCAGCAGCTTAGCGGAGGGCCGAGGCAATCAGCCCCAGCATTTT